This TCR beta chain was captured in a study of cytomegalovirus exposure and HLA in healthy donors (dated by TCRdb to between 2016 and 2019). Regarding the research as a whole: An earlier analysis of some 600 of the donors reported approximately 280 Gb of sequence data and 117 million unique TCR beta sequences obtained from around 190 million T cells. Because of strong linkage in the cohort, five DR-DQ haplotypes were treated as single units for association and clustering. A later genetic analysis used genome-wide SNP genotypes for about three fifths of the roughly 700 donors, treating that subset as a discovery cohort. Roughly 300 gigabases of sequencing data and tens of millions of unique TCR sequences were included in an early release covering about 620 HLA-typed donors. In the later analysis, no new phenotypic data were used to find candidate immune exposures; instead, reliance was placed on TCR beta sequences and their occurrence across donors. Of the approximately 400 genotyped donors, about 84% fell in the genetic ancestry cluster associated with self-reported Caucasian donors. To decide whether each TCR beta V gene segment behaved as functional or pseudogenic, an earlier analysis of 587 of the donors relied on high-throughput TCR beta sequencing. The T cell repertoires of 700 or so subjects were profiled by immunosequencing and related to cytomegalovirus serostatus. The number of donors typed differed by locus, with roughly 629-640 for A, B, C, DRB1 and DQB1, 522 for DQA1, 600 to 610 for DPA1, and roughly 450 for DPB1. Every repertoire in the discovery cohort had been generated on one and the same sequencing platform. A later analysis re-analyzed previously published TCR beta repertoires from 600 to 850 donors and added high-resolution HLA genotyping to study TCR occurrence patterns. Donor age, sex, ethnicity and CMV serostatus were compiled alongside the repertoire data. The aim of the study was to test whether cataloging public T cell receptors could identify signatures of past pathogen exposure. HLA typing covered class I and class II loci at four-digit resolution. In addition to the first cohort of approximately 650 subjects, a separate validation cohort of approximately 130 different subjects was used. High-throughput TCR immunosequencing, statistical association of individual TCRs with disease status, and machine learning were combined to predict cytomegalovirus infection status. Among 300 to 500 genotyped donors of the cohort, an average of around 220,000 unique TCR beta nucleotide sequences was sequenced per donor, of which about 19% were non-productive. What the research found in general, with its limitations: Most TCR sequences were seen in very few donors, while some public TCRs were found in many individuals. Linkage disequilibrium might explain the correlated functional status among segregating V segments, but an unknown experimental factor could not be excluded. For the cohort, immune exposure information was limited to CMV serostatus. Cytomegalovirus status was reported to be diagnosed by the classifier with high specificity and sensitivity in both the original and validation cohorts. In a later genetic analysis, a missense DCLRE1C variant was associated with V-gene and J-gene trimming of TCR beta chains, and the association was replicated in an independent cohort. Because counts were too low, roughly 16 rarely observed V segments, including chromosome 9 orphons, were excluded from the earlier analysis of 500 to 700 of the donors. In an earlier analysis of about 550 of the donors, most TCR beta V segments were observed in productive rearrangements about 87% or about 30% of the time, broadly matching IMGT annotations. Most CMV-associated TCR beta chains appeared to be HLA-restricted in a later analysis, and the HLA associations seemed to be driven largely by CMV exposure. Three of the identified cytomegalovirus-associated TCR beta chains were confirmed in vitro to be specific for cytomegalovirus antigens. Strong co-occurrence of HLA alleles, especially DR and DQ, made assigning TCR associations to individual alleles difficult. HLA typing was unavailable for some donors at each locus, so association tests used only the typed subset. The study listed approximately 150 TCR beta chains as associated with cytomegalovirus. Compared with the approximately 710-donor mean, donors in an Asian-associated ancestry cluster had fewer N-insertions in productive TCRs, according to a later genetic analysis. A later analysis found that TCR association rates varied across HLA loci, with DRB1 alleles showing the most associated TCRs and HLA-C alleles the fewest. A further reported finding was that TCR beta sequences accurately predicted the HLA-A and HLA-B alleles for most subjects in the first cohort. Presence/absence analyses assumed roughly uniform sequencing depth across donors, an assumption that may not hold. The authors suggested that the approach could potentially be generalized to other disease states and immunological phenotypes. In a later analysis, HLA-associated TCR beta chains were found to be more clonally expanded and to have lower generation probabilities than equally common non-associated chains. A cluster of highly shared sequence variants was judged likely to represent a technical artifact of the sequencing pipeline. According to a later analysis, parvovirus B19, influenza, CMV and Epstein-Barr virus appeared linked to several top co-occurrence clusters. Specific HLA alleles were associated with 15,000 to 20,000 TCR beta sequences at a false discovery rate of 0.05 in a later analysis. The cohort was sequenced for TCR beta chains only, and without alpha or paired-chain data the features that could be detected were limited. Because the 87-base-pair reads could not distinguish some IMGT-functional V segments, including TRBV6-2 and TRBV6-3, those segments were excluded.

In total, over 600 healthy bone marrow donors made up the cohort. At the time of sampling, every cohort member was nominally healthy, though immune exposures that went unrecorded were likely present. CMV serostatus was recorded as positive for 250 to 300 and negative for about 50% of the roughly 670 cohort members, whereas no CMV serostatus was recorded for the donor in question. A peripheral blood sample was provided by each donor, and peripheral blood mononuclear cells were used for TCR beta sequencing. Genomic DNA extraction from the blood cell samples was performed with the Qiagen DNeasy Blood Extraction Kit. To note about this clone: The antigen it binds to is not known.

According to the germline V gene, CDR1 reads MGHRA and CDR2 reads YSYEKL. Germline trimming amounts to 4 bases on V and 0 bases on J, with 5 as the count of junction bases outside the gene matches. The CDR3 holds 16 amino acids from the cysteine to the phenylalanine. Only CDR3 DNA remains: 48 bases, in frame from the first base. Libraries were prepared through the immunoSEQ multiplex PCR assay. A mixture of 60 forward primers for TCR Vbeta segments and 13 reverse primers for TCR Jbeta segments was used in the multiplex PCR. The CDR3 region of rearranged TCR beta genes was amplified from genomic DNA with a multiplex PCR assay. On the Illumina HiSeq System, the amplified TCR beta libraries were sequenced as 87-base-pair reads. The original pipeline was this. In a later analysis, roughly 80 million unique TCR beta chains were counted across the roughly 700 repertoires, and roughly 11 million of these chains were shared by at least two donors. Raw reads were error-corrected and collapsed into unique sequences with a nearest-neighbor algorithm that merged closely related sequences to remove PCR and sequencing errors. To assign V, D and J gene segments, CDR3 sequences were aligned to IMGT reference sequences. For a sequence to be retained, a match of at least six nucleotides was required to both a V gene segment and a J gene segment. A rearrangement counted as productive if the CDR3 had no stop codons and remained in frame with V and J, and every other rearrangement counted as non-productive. Following IMGT convention, CDR3 was defined as the stretch from the second conserved V-encoded cysteine to the conserved J-encoded phenylalanine. The earlier analysis of some 540 of the donors excluded any sequence lacking an unambiguous match to a single V gene segment. In an earlier analysis of some 590 of the donors, a V segment was called functional when productive rearrangements were above 56.7%, and segregating when the standard deviation between donors exceeded 5%. A statistical classification framework was built to diagnose cytomegalovirus status from the catalog of TCR beta chain sequences. V and J gene assignment, in a later analysis, came from comparing TCR nucleotide sequences with IMGT/GENE-DB human TR gene sequences. The TCRdist pipeline was used in a later analysis to assign CDR3 sequences and most-parsimonious VDJ recombination scenarios. In a later analysis, each TCR beta chain was defined by its CDR3 amino acid sequence together with its V-gene family, and reads lacking a unique V-gene family were excluded. As a way to deal with suspected cross-contamination and a sequencing artifact, a later analysis dropped 450 to 600 nucleotide sequences that were highly shared and had low generation probability. For each public chain, a later analysis derived a clonal expansion index from normalized ranks of inferred template counts within each repertoire. In a later analysis, generation probabilities were computed using a VDJ recombination model fitted to out-of-frame rearrangements, and the results were checked against IGoR. Hypergeometric tests were used in a later analysis to score TCR-TCR, TCR-HLA and TCR-CMV co-occurrence, with a repertoire-size bias correction applied to the TCR pairs. False discovery rates were estimated in a later analysis by permuting HLA or CMV assignments 20 times. In a later analysis, co-occurring TCRs were grouped with DBSCAN, and TCRdist sequence similarity was added when clustering was performed within HLA-allele-positive subsets. Repertoires with fewer than 30,000 or more than 120,000 public chains were left out of co-occurrence clustering, as were a handful of repertoires with anomalous nucleotide sharing. Entries here come from immuneACCESS through TCRdb and include only in-frame sequences with V and J called. Some clones fail to appear in such tables; in the studies checked, an unresolved V gene covers under half of the shortfall, and the cause of the remainder is unknown. V and J calls and clone size are given by that table; D and trimming were obtained from the DNA. The table for this sample records about 40,000 clones. The ten largest clones capture 5.5% to 7% of the sample.

What was sequenced was PBMCs. The chain uses TRBV4-1 and TRBJ2-7; 11 bases in between match TRBD1. This sequence was found in a human donor in good health. The encoded CDR3 is CASSPGQGASSYEQYF. The DNA is TGCGCCAGCAGCCCCGGACAGGGGGCGAGCTCCTACGAGCAGTACTTC.